The rows below give T cell receptor beta chains drawn from one sample of a study of CD8+ T cells in alopecia areata. Some clones are missing from TCRdb's copy, which holds only in-frame ones; the method was immunoSEQ multiplex PCR. The profile covers about 180,000 clones, with 40% to 55% appearing a single time and 10% taken by the ten largest. The sample consisted of CD8+ T cells sorted from blood, taken around week 54, from a patient treated with tofacitinib. The receptors were gathered from a human donor with alopecia areata. CDR3s include the opening cysteine and the closing phenylalanine or tryptophan. D genes are given only for firm matches. The size entry is marked missing in some rows and otherwise reads once, few, many or a size class.

v_call	j_call	d_call	clone_size	cdr3_nt	cdr3_aa
TRBV13	TRBJ2-1	NA	NA	TGTGCCAGCAGCTTCGGGAGTCCGAATGAGCAGTTCTTC	CASSFGSPNEQFF
TRBV29-1	TRBJ2-1	NA	few	TGCAGCGTTGAAGAATGGGTAGGTGAGCAGTTCTTC	CSVEEWVGEQFF
TRBV19	TRBJ1-5	NA	NA	TGTGCCAGTAGTATAGCTAGCAATCAGCCCCAGCATTTT	CASSIASNQPQHF
TRBV5-1	TRBJ2-1	NA	NA	TGCGCCAGCAGCTTGGCCTTCCAGGGGACGGATGAGCAGTTCTTC	CASSLAFQGTDEQFF
TRBV15	TRBJ2-7	TRBD1	NA	TGTGCCACCAGCACTACGACAGGGCGGTACGAGCAGTACTTC	CATSTTTGRYEQYF
TRBV6-5	TRBJ2-7	TRBD2	once	TGTGCCAGCAATAAGCGGGGGAGCTCCTACGAGCAGTACTTC	CASNKRGSSYEQYF
TRBV19	TRBJ2-2	NA	NA	TGTGCCAGTAGACTGGACTTCGAGACCGGGGAGCTGTTTTTT	CASRLDFETGELFF
TRBV27	TRBJ1-2	NA	NA	TGTGCCAGCAGTTTATCATCTTTTACTGGCTACACCTTC	CASSLSSFTGYTF
TRBV27	TRBJ2-1	TRBD1	NA	TGTGCCAGCAGTTTAGGACAGGTTTACAATGAGCAGTTCTTC	CASSLGQVYNEQFF
TRBV4-1	TRBJ2-1	NA	NA	TGCGCCAGCAGCCACGTTGATGAGCAGTTCTTC	CASSHVDEQFF
TRBV11-2	TRBJ2-5	TRBD2	few	TGTGCCAGCAGCTTATTCGCTAGCGGGGAGACCCAGTACTTC	CASSLFASGETQYF
TRBV4-2	TRBJ1-3	TRBD1	NA	TGTGCCAGCAGCCACCCCCCCAGCGAGGGGGCTTGGAACACCATATATTTT	CASSHPPSEGAWNTIYF
TRBV30	TRBJ1-5	TRBD1	few	TGTGCCTGGGGGACAGGGGGCAGTCAGCCCCAGCATTTT	CAWGTGGSQPQHF
TRBV30	TRBJ1-3	NA	once	TGTGCCTGGAGGGGTGGGGGCCTCTCTGGAAACACCATATATTTT	CAWRGGGLSGNTIYF
TRBV7-6	TRBJ1-1	NA	NA	TGTGCCAGCAGCTTAGTCCCAGGGCCCATGAACACTGAAGCTTTCTTT	CASSLVPGPMNTEAFF
TRBV29-1	TRBJ2-7	NA	few	TGCAGCGTTGAGTCAGGCCCGTACGAGCAGTACTTC	CSVESGPYEQYF
TRBV4-3	TRBJ1-1	NA	NA	TGCGCCAGCAGCCAAGATCCCAGGGGAGGCACTGAAGCTTTCTTT	CASSQDPRGGTEAFF
TRBV27	TRBJ1-5	NA	once	TGTGCCAGCAGTTTATTGGGGAGCAATCAGCCCCAGCATTTT	CASSLLGSNQPQHF
TRBV5-1	TRBJ2-5	TRBD2	NA	TGCGCCAGCAGCTCGGGACTAGGTGAAGAGACCCAGTACTTC	CASSSGLGEETQYF
TRBV4-1	TRBJ1-1	NA	NA	TGCGCCAGCAGTCCGGTTTCGTGGGCATCGAACACTGAAGCTTTCTTT	CASSPVSWASNTEAFF
TRBV6-5	TRBJ2-7	NA	NA	TGTGCCAGCAGTTGGAGGGGGACCTACGAGCAGTACTTC	CASSWRGTYEQYF
TRBV7-9	TRBJ1-5	NA	few	TGTGCCAGCGGCAGGGACAATCAGCCCCAGCATTTT	CASGRDNQPQHF
TRBV7-9	TRBJ1-1	TRBD1	NA	TGTGCCAGCAGCGCAGACAGGGATCCTGAAGCTTTCTTT	CASSADRDPEAFF
TRBV5-1	TRBJ1-4	TRBD1	NA	TGCGCCAGCAGCAGGGGACAGTCAACAGAAAAACTGTTTTTT	CASSRGQSTEKLFF
TRBV7-3	TRBJ2-1	TRBD2	NA	TGTGCCAGCAGCAAACTAGCGGGGGTACTAAATGAGCAGTTCTTC	CASSKLAGVLNEQFF
TRBV5-4	TRBJ2-7	TRBD1	NA	TGTGCCAGCAGCTTGGGAGACAGGGGGCCATCCTACGAGCAGTACTTC	CASSLGDRGPSYEQYF
TRBV4-2	TRBJ2-1	TRBD2	NA	TGTGCCAGCAGCCAAGAGAGCGGGGGGGCCCCCTACAATGAGCAGTTCTTC	CASSQESGGAPYNEQFF
TRBV6-5	TRBJ1-2	TRBD1	NA	TGTGCCAGCAAAAGTCCCCAGGGGGACTATGGCTACACCTTC	CASKSPQGDYGYTF
TRBV5-4	TRBJ2-5	TRBD1	NA	TGTGCCAGCAGGTCCGGGACAGGGGTTCAAGAGACCCAGTACTTC	CASRSGTGVQETQYF
TRBV5-1	TRBJ2-7	NA	NA	TGCGCCAGCAGCTTCCCCGTAAACCGAGATACCTACGAGCAGTACTTC	CASSFPVNRDTYEQYF
TRBV27	TRBJ2-5	NA	few	TGTGCCAGCAGTTCAAGTGTAGGGGATGAAGAGACCCAGTACTTC	CASSSSVGDEETQYF
TRBV19	TRBJ1-2	NA	once	TGTGCCAGTGGGGACCGCACCTATGGCTACACCTTC	CASGDRTYGYTF
TRBV30	TRBJ2-7	TRBD2	NA	TGTGCCTGGACCGGCGGGGGACCCTACGAGCAGTACTTC	CAWTGGGPYEQYF
TRBV27	TRBJ2-3	NA	few	TGTGCCAGCAGTTCCCCGGGAGATACGCAGTATTTT	CASSSPGDTQYF
TRBV15	TRBJ2-7	TRBD1	NA	TGTGCCACCAGCAGCTCCGGGACAGGGTCCTACGAGCAGTACTTC	CATSSSGTGSYEQYF
TRBV6-1	TRBJ1-5	NA	NA	TGTGCCAGCAGTGAAGAGGCAGGGTGGAGCAATCAGCCCCAGCATTTT	CASSEEAGWSNQPQHF
TRBV2	TRBJ2-7	NA	NA	TGTGCCAGCAGTGAAATCGGGGGCGCCTACGAGCAGTACTTC	CASSEIGGAYEQYF
TRBV27	TRBJ2-5	TRBD2	NA	TGTGCCAGCAGTTTAGATAGCGGGGGGAAGGAGACCCAGTACTTC	CASSLDSGGKETQYF
TRBV2	TRBJ1-5	NA	NA	TGTGCCAGCAGTTACAATAATCAGCCCCAGCATTTT	CASSYNNQPQHF
TRBV19	TRBJ1-6	NA	NA	TGTGCCAGTACCCAGGGGATCCGTTCACCCCTCCACTTT	CASTQGIRSPLHF